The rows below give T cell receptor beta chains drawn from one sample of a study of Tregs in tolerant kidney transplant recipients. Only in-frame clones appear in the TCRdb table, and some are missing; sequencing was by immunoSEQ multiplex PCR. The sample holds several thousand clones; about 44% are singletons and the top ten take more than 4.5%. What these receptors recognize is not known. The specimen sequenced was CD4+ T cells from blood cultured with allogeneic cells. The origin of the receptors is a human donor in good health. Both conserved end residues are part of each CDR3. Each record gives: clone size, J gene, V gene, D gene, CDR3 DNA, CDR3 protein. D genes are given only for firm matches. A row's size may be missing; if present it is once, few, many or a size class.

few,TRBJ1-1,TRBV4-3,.,TGCGCCAGCAGCCGAACAGCATTCTACACTGAAGCTTTCTTT,CASSRTAFYTEAFF
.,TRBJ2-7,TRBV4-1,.,TGCGCCAGCAGCCGCATAACAGGTACCTACGAGCAGTACTTC,CASSRITGTYEQYF
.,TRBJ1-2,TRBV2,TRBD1,TGTGCCAGCAGTGAAGTGGGACAGAACTATGGCTACACCTTC,CASSEVGQNYGYTF
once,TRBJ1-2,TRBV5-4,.,TGTGCCAGCAGCCCCGGGATCAACTATGGCTACACCTTC,CASSPGINYGYTF
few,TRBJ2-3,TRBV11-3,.,TGTGCCAGCAGCTTAGGGGGGTGGCGTCGCACAGATACGCAGTATTTT,CASSLGGWRRTDTQYF
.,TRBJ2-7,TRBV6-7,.,TGTGCCAGCAGTAGGGGACTCTACGAGCAGTACTTC,CASSRGLYEQYF
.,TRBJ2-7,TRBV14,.,TGTGCCAGCAGCCAAGCTTCCCCGACAAGGCCGGTAGGGCAGTACTTC,CASSQASPTRPVGQYF
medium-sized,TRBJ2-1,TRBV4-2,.,TGTGCCAGCAGCCTCGGGACTCCTAGTTCCTATGAGCAGTTCTTC,CASSLGTPSSYEQFF
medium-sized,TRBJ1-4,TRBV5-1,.,TGCGCCAGCAGCCCTAATTGGGGGGTAGAAAAACTGTTTTTT,CASSPNWGVEKLFF
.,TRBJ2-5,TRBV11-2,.,TGTGCCAGCAGCTTAGGGGCCACACCGTCGGAGACCCAGTACTTC,CASSLGATPSETQYF
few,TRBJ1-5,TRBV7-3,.,TGTGCCAGCAGCCCCCTTGGGGCACTTTGGTTGTCGGGGCCCCAGCATTTT,CASSPLGALWLSGPQHF
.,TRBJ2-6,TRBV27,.,TGTGCCAGCAGTTCGATATTCTGGCTACAAAGTCGGGCCAACGTCCTGACTTTC,CASSSIFWLQSRANVLTF
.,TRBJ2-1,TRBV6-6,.,TGTGCCAGCAGTTACTCGATCCCCAATGAGCAGTTCTTC,CASSYSIPNEQFF
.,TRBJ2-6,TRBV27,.,TGTGCCAGCAGTTTATCCTCTGGGGCCAACGTCCTGACTTTC,CASSLSSGANVLTF
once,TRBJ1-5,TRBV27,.,TGTGCCAGCAGTTTCCCGCGACTTTTCCCGGGACACCCCTCCAATCAGCCCCAGCATTTT,CASSFPRLFPGHPSNQPQHF
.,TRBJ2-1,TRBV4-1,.,TGCGCCAGCAGCCAAGATTGGCTCCGACGGCGGTTCTTC,CASSQDWLRRRFF
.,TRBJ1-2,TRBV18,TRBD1,TGTGCCAGCTCCCCTGACAGGGAGGATGGCTACACCTTC,CASSPDREDGYTF
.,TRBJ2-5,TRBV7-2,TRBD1,TGTGCCAGCAGCTTAGAAGACAGGGCCGGGACCCAGTACTTC,CASSLEDRAGTQYF
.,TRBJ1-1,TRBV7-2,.,TGTGCCAGCAGCCTCACCCGGGACAAGGGTGAAGCTTTCTTT,CASSLTRDKGEAFF
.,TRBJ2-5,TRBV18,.,TGTGCCAGCTACCACAGGCAAGGTAGCCAAGAGACCCAGTACTTC,CASYHRQGSQETQYF
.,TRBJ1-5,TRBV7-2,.,TGTGCCAGCAGCTTTTACGTCAATCAGCCCCAGCATTTT,CASSFYVNQPQHF
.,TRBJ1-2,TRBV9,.,TGTGCCAGCAGCGTAGAGCCAGGGGTTATAGGGGGCTACACCTTC,CASSVEPGVIGGYTF
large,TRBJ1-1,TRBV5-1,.,TGCGCCAGCAGTCCCTCGGGAGGTCGCCTAAGGAACACTGAAGCTTTCTTT,CASSPSGGRLRNTEAFF
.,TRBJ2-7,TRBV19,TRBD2,TGTGCCAGTAGGAGAACTAGCGGAGAATACTACGAGCAGTACTTC,CASRRTSGEYYEQYF
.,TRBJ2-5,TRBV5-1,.,TGCGCCAGCAGCTTGTTCGAAACCGGCGTGGAGACCCAGTACTTC,CASSLFETGVETQYF
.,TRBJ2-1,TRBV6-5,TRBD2,TGTGCCAGCTTACCTAGCGGGAGAATTAATGAGCAGTTCTTC,CASLPSGRINEQFF
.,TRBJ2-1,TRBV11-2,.,TGTGCCAGCAGCTTAGAGGGGTACAATGAGCAGTTCTTC,CASSLEGYNEQFF
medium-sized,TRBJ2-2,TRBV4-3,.,TGCGCCAGCAGCCAAACTACAGGGTGGGGTGCCGGGGAGCTGTTTTTT,CASSQTTGWGAGELFF
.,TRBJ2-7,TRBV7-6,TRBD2,TGTGCCAGCAGCCCTCGGACTAGCGGGAGATACGAGCAGTACTTC,CASSPRTSGRYEQYF
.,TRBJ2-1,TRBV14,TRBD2,TGTGCCAGCAGCCAAGATCCGCGGACTAGCGGGAGGGCCGCCTACAATGAGCAGTTCTTC,CASSQDPRTSGRAAYNEQFF
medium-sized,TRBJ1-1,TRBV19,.,TGTGCCAGTAGTATCGGGGGTAAAGCTTTCTTT,CASSIGGKAFF
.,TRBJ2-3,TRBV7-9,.,TGTGCCAGCAGCTTGGGACTCCTCACAGATACGCAGTATTTT,CASSLGLLTDTQYF
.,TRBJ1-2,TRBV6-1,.,TGTGCCAGCAGCCGTGGTGACAGACACACCTTC,CASSRGDRHTF
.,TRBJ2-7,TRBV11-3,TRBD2,TGTGCCAGCAGCCAAGGGCCTAGCGGGAGCTCCTACGAGCAGTACTTC,CASSQGPSGSSYEQYF
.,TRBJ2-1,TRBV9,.,TGTGCCAGCAGCGTATCCCCCCGTCAGAAGGATGAGCAGTTCTTC,CASSVSPRQKDEQFF
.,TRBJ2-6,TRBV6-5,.,TGTGCCAGCAGTCTTTATTGGGGTGGGGCCAACGTCCTGACTTTC,CASSLYWGGANVLTF
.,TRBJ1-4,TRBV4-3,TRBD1,TGCGCCAGCAGCCAAGTAGGACAGGGGGCGCGGCTGTTTTTT,CASSQVGQGARLFF
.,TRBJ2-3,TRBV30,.,TGTGCCCGGAGTTTAGGGGGGGGCACAGATACGCAGTATTTT,CARSLGGGTDTQYF
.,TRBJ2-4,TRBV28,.,TGTGCCAGCAGTCTACAGGACATCTTTTCCAAAAACATTCAGTACTTC,CASSLQDIFSKNIQYF
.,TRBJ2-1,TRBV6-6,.,TGTGCCAGCAGTTGGTCACACGCGACGTACAATGAGCAGTTCTTC,CASSWSHATYNEQFF
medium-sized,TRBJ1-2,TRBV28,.,TGTGCCGGTGGGAACGGGAAGCGAGGCTACACCTTC,CAGGNGKRGYTF
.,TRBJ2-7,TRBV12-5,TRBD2,TGTGCTAGTGGATCTAGCGGGAGGATCCACGAGCAGTACTTC,CASGSSGRIHEQYF
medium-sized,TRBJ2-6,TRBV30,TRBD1,TGTGCCTGGGGGACAGGCCTCTACGTCCTGACTTTC,CAWGTGLYVLTF
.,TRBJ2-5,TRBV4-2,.,TGTGCCAGCAGCCTCCGGAGCGCTTCCCAAGAGACCCAGTACTTC,CASSLRSASQETQYF
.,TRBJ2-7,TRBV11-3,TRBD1,TGTGCCAGCAGCCCCGGACAGGGTACGAAGCAGTACTTC,CASSPGQGTKQYF
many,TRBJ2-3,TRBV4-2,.,TGTGCCAGCAGCCAAGAGCTAAGGGCAGATACGCAGTATTTT,CASSQELRADTQYF
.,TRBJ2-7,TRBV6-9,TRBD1,TGTGCCAGCAGTTACACCCGAGGGGGCCTGGACGAGCAGTACTTC,CASSYTRGGLDEQYF
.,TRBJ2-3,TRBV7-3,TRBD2,TGTGCCAGCAGCTCCCGAGCGGGAAGAGCGACAGATACGCAGTATTTT,CASSSRAGRATDTQYF
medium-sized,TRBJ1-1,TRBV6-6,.,TGTGCCAGCAGTTACCCGGGCATGAACACTGAAGCTTTCTTT,CASSYPGMNTEAFF
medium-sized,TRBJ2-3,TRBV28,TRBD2,TGTGCCAGCAGTGGGACTAGCGGCACGAGAATAGATACGCAGTATTTT,CASSGTSGTRIDTQYF
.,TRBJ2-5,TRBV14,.,TGTGCCAGCAGCCAGTTTGAGACCCAGTACTTC,CASSQFETQYF
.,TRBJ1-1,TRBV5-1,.,TGCGCCAGCAGCCAAGAGGGTCACGGGAACACTGAAGCTTTCTTT,CASSQEGHGNTEAFF